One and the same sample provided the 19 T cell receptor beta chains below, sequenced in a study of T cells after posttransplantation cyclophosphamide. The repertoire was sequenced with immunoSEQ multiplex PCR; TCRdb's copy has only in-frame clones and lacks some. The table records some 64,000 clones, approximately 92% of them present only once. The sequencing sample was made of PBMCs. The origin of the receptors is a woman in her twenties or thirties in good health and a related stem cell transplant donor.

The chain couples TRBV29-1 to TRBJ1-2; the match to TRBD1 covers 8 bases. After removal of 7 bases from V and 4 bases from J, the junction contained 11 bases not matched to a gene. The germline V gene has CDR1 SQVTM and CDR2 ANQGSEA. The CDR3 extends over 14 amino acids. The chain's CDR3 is CSANTGTGTYGYTF. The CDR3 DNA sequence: TGCAGCGCCAATACCGGGACAGGAACCTATGGCTACACCTTC.

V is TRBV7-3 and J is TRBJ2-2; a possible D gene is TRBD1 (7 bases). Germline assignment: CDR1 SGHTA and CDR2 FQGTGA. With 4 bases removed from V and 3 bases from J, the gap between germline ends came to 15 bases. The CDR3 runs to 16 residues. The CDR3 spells CASSSTRGADTGELFF. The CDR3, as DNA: TGTGCCAGCAGCTCCACCAGGGGGGCGGACACCGGGGAGCTGTTTTTT.

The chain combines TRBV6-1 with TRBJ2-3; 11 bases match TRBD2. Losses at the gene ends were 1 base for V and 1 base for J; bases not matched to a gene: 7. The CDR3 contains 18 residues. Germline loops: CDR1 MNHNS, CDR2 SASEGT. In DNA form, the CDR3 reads TGTGCCAGCAGTGAAGGACTAGCGGGGACATACCGCACAGATACGCAGTATTTT. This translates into CASSEGLAGTYRTDTQYF.

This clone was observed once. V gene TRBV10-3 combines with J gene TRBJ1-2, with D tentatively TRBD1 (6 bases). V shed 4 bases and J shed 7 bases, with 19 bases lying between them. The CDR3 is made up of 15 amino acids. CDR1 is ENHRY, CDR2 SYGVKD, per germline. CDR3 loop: CAISGGDTSRGGYTF. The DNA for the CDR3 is TGTGCCATCAGTGGGGGGGACACCTCGAGGGGTGGCTACACCTTC.

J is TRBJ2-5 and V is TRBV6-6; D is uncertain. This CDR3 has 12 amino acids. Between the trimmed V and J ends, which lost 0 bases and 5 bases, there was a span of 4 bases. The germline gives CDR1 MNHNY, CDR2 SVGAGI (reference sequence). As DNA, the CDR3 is TGTGCCAGCAGTTACTCGGCTGAGACCCAGTACTTC. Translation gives CASSYSAETQYF.

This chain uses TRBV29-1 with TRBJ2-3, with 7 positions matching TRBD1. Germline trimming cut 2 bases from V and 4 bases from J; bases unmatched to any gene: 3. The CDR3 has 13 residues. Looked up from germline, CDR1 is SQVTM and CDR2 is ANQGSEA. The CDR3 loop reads CSVELGGSDTQYF. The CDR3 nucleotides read TGCAGCGTTGAATTAGGGGGCTCAGATACGCAGTATTTT.

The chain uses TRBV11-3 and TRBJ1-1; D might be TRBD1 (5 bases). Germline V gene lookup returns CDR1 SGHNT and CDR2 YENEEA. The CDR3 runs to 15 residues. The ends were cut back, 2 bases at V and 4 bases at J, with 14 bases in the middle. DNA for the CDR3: TGTGCCAGCAGCTTATCTTCAGGGAAGGGCACTGAAGCTTTCTTT. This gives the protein CASSLSSGKGTEAFF.

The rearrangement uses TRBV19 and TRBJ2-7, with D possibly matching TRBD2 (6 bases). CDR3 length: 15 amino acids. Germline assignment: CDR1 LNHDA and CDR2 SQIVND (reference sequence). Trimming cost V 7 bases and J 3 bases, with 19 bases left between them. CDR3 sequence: CASTNPKGGNYEQYF. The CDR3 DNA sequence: TGTGCCAGTACCAATCCGAAAGGAGGGAACTACGAGCAGTACTTC. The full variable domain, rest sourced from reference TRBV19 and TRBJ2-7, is DGGITQSPKYLFRKEGQNVTLSCEQNLNHDAMYWYRQDPGQGLRLIYYSQIVNDFQKGDIAEGYSVSREKKESFPLTVTSAQKNPTAFYLCASTNPKGGNYEQYFGPGTRLTVT.

CDR3 in DNA: TGTGCCAGCAGTGGGGGGGTCACCTACGAGCAGTACTTC. It is translated as CASSGGVTYEQYF. The chain employs TRBV2 and TRBJ2-7, with D possibly TRBD2 on 6 matching bases. The CDR3 runs to 13 residues. Trimming left V 4 bases short and J 2 bases short, with 9 bases between. CDR1 and CDR2 (germline): SNHLY, FYNNEI.

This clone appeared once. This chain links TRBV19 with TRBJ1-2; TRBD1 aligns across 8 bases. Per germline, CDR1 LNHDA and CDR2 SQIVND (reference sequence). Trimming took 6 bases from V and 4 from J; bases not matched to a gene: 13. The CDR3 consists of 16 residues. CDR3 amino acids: CASSTNRDRSFYGYTF. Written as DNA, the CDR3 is TGTGCCAGTAGCACCAACCGGGACAGGTCTTTCTATGGCTACACCTTC.

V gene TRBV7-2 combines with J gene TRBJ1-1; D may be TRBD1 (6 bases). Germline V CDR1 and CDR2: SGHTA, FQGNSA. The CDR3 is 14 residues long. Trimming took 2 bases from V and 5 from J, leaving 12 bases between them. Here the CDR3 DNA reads TGTGCCAGCAGCTTAATAGGGGGGCGAACTGAAGCTTTCTTT. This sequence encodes CASSLIGGRTEAFF. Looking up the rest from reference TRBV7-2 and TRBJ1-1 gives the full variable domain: GAGVSQSPSNKVTEKGKDVELRCDPISGHTALYWYRQSLGQGLEFLIYFQGNSAPDKSGLPSDRFSAERTGGSVSTLTIQRTQQEDSAVYLCASSLIGGRTEAFFGQGTRLTVV.

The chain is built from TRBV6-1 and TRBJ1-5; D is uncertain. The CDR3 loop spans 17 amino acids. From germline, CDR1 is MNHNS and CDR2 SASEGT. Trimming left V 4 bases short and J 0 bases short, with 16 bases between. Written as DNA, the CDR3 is TGTGCCAGCAGTGCCCCTGCAGAAGGCCATAGCAATCAGCCCCAGCATTTT. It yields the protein CASSAPAEGHSNQPQHF.

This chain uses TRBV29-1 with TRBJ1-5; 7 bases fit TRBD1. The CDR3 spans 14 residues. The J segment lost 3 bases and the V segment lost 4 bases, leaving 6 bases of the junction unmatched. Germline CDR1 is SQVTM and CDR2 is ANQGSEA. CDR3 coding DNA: TGCAGCGTTGGCCAGGGGGGACACAATCAGCCCCAGCATTTT. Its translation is CSVGQGGHNQPQHF.

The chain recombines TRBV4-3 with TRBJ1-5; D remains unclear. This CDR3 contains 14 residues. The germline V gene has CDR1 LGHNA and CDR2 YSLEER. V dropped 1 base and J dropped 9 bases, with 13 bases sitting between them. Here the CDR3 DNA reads TGCGCCAGCAGCCAAGGAACCGGTCGTTGGCCCCAGCATTTT. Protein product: CASSQGTGRWPQHF.

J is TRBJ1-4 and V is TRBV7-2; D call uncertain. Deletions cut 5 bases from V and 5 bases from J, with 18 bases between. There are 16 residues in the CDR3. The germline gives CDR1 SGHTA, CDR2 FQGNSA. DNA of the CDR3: TGTGCCAGCAGCCGATCGCAGGTTTCGGGCAATGAAAAACTGTTTTTT. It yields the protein CASSRSQVSGNEKLFF.

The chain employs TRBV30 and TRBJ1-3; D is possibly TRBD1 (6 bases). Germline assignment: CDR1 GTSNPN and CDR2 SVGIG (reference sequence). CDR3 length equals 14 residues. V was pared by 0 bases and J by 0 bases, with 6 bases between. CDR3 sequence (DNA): TGTGCCTGGAGTGTCAGGGGCTCTGGAAACACCATATATTTT. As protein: CAWSVRGSGNTIYF.

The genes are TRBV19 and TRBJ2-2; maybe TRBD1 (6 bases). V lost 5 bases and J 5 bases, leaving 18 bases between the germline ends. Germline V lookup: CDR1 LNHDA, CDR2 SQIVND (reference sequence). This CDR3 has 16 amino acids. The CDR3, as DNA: TGTGCCAGTAGTGTGACTTTGGGGGCTTCGACCGGGGAGCTGTTTTTT. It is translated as CASSVTLGASTGELFF.

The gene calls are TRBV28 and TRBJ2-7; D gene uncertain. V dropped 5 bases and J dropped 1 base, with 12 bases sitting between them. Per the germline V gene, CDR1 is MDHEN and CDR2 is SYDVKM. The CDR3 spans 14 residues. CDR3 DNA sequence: TGTGCCAGCAGTGACTTGGTTCGGTCCTACGAGCAGTACTTC. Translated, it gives CASSDLVRSYEQYF.

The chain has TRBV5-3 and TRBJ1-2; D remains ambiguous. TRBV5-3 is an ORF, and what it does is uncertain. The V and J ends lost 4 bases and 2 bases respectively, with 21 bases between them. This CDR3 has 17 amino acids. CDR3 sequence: CARSQRRFTYPNYGYTF. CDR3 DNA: TGTGCCAGAAGCCAACGACGGTTTACTTACCCGAACTATGGCTACACCTTC.